This section outlines one T cell receptor beta chain sequence together with its context. Its specific antigen is unknown. No clone much larger than this one lies a single base away; base qualities are absent. This entry belongs to a study of CD8+CD57+ T cells in acquired aplastic anemia (dated by TCRdb to the late 2010s). In terms of the full investigation: A mean of about 3.2 ug of DNA, ranging from about 0.2 to 27.4 ug, was extracted from sorted CD4+ and CD8+ cells. CD8+CD57+ expansion was defined as a frequency above the mean frequency observed in healthy subjects. The paper's findings and limits, for the study overall: No significant difference in CD8+ Simpson's diversity was found between patients and healthy controls (P=0.060). About 28 CD8+ CDR3 sequences were found in both patients and controls but appeared to be highly expressed in patients and within the immunodominant clones of the patients.

Profiling of TCR beta VDJ combinations and CDR3 sequences used genomic DNA as the template. TCR repertoire sequencing was run on an Illumina HiSeq 2000. From the authors' description of their analysis: Repertoires were assessed using TRBV/TRBJ rearrangement plots, CDR3 size and DJ length profiles, and Simpson's diversity index. The most abundant DNA sequence in the deep sequencing data was taken as the immunodominant clone. CDR3 amino acid sequences were screened for sharing across subjects and were compared with published repertoires and the VDJdb database. TCRdb trimmed public reads at Q25 via fastp, called clones via MiXCR and kept in-frame beta chains. A single entry per CDR3 protein holds the most common genes and DNA from its merged rows. The V and J calls come from TCRdb's annotation, not from the publication. The sample profile shows 130,000 or so distinct CDR3 sequences; approximately 40% of them were found once. The ten largest account for 2.6% of the sample.

Relative to germline, V is 4 bases shorter and J is 5 bases shorter, with 11 bases between their ends. Sequences MGHRA (CDR1) and YSYEKL (CDR2) are obtained from the germline V gene. Taken from cysteine to phenylalanine, the CDR3 has 14 residues. The only DNA kept is the CDR3, 42 bases in frame from the first base. The patients picked for sequencing were ones in whom flow cytometry had shown an expansion of CD8+CD57+ cells. Severe acquired aplastic anemia was diagnosed in all patients according to International Study of Aplastic Anemia and Agranulocytosis and Camitta criteria. Patients had received no therapy at the time of blood sampling. In the study, sorted CD4+ and CD8+ blood T cells from patients with severe aplastic anemia and from healthy subjects underwent deep sequencing of TCR repertoires. Patients were enrolled in the USA under clinicaltrials.gov protocols 00001620, 01623167, 00001397, 00071045, 00081523 and 00961064. Ficoll-Paque density gradient centrifugation was used to isolate peripheral blood mononuclear cells. Before DNA extraction, CD4+ and CD8+ T cells were sorted with FACS or magnetic beads.

The source of this sequence is a human donor with aplastic anemia. This sequence uses TRBV4-1 and TRBJ1-4, with TRBD1 as a weak D call on 5 bases. The sequencing input was sorted CD4+, CD8+, or CD8+CD57+ T cells (not recorded which) from PBMCs. The DNA sequence reads TGCGCCAGCAGCCTGAGGGGTCCCAATGAAAAACTGTTTTTT. It translates as CASSLRGPNEKLFF.